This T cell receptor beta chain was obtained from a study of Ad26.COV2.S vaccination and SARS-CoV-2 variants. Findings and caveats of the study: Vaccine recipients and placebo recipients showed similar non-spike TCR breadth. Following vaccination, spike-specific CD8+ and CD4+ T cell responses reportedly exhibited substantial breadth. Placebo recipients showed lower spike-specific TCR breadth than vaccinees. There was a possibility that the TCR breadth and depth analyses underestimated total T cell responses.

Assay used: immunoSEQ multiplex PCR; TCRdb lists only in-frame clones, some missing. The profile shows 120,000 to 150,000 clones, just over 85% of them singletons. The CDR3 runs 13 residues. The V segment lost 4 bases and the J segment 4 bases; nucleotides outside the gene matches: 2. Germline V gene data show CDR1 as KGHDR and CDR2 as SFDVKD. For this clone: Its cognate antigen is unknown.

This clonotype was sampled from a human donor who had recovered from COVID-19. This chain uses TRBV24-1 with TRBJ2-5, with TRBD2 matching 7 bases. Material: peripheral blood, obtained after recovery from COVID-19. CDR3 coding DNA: TGTGCCACCAGTGAATGGGAGGGAGAGACCCAGTACTTC. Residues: CATSEWEGETQYF.